One sample yielded the 22 T cell receptor beta chains listed below, sequenced in a study of technical replicates of blood from several donors. Sequencing was performed with immunoSEQ multiplex PCR; in TCRdb, only in-frame clones are kept and a portion is missing. This sample yields approximately 65,000 clones, of which approximately 86% are seen a single time; over 4% belongs to the top ten. The sample taken for sequencing was PBMCs. These receptors all stem from a human donor in good health. Some clones in this sample may be carry-over from other donors' samples.

This clone was counted between two and nine times. The chain carries TRBV15 and TRBJ1-3; a weak D match, TRBD1 (5 bases). This CDR3 is built from 17 residues. V was shortened by 0 bases and J by 4 bases, with 16 bases between the two germline ends. In germline, CDR1 is LNHNV, CDR2 YYDKDF (reference sequence). The CDR3 nucleotides read TGTGCCACCAGCAGAGATTTCCCCGGGGGGTCCGGAAACACCATATATTTT. Its translation is CATSRDFPGGSGNTIYF.

The chain employs TRBV5-1 and TRBJ1-2, with D perhaps matching TRBD1 (5 bases). Per germline, CDR1 SGHRS and CDR2 YFSETQ. This CDR3 contains 14 residues. V lost 5 bases, J lost 2 bases, and 13 bases lay in between. CDR3 sequence: CASSPIDRNYGYTF. CDR3 in DNA: TGCGCCAGCAGTCCAATCGACAGAAACTATGGCTACACCTTC.

The chain has TRBV7-9 and TRBJ2-7, with 8 bases matching TRBD2. There are 16 residues in the CDR3. Trimming cost V 4 bases and J 5 bases; bases outside gene matches: 13. The germline gives CDR1 SEHNR, CDR2 FQNEAQ (reference sequence). CDR3 amino acids: CASSSTYGTSENEQYF. Here the CDR3 DNA reads TGTGCCAGCAGCTCTACTTACGGGACTAGTGAGAACGAGCAGTACTTC.

The rearrangement links TRBV5-1 to TRBJ2-2; 9 nucleotides align to TRBD2. CDR3 length: 17 amino acids. Trimming cost V 0 bases and J 7 bases; bases outside gene matches: 10. The germline V gene has CDR1 SGHRS and CDR2 YFSETQ. CDR3 sequence (DNA): TGCGCCAGCAGCTTGGAATCTCCGGGACTAGCTGGCGGGGAGCTGTTTTTT. The encoded protein is CASSLESPGLAGGELFF.

This clone was seen once. The chain recombines TRBV18 with TRBJ2-1; possible D gene TRBD2, 5 bases. The V end was cut by 0 bases, the J end by 6 bases, with 15 bases between. CDR1 and CDR2 (germline): KGHSH, LQKENI. The CDR3 contains 16 residues. This CDR3 reads CASSPPLQREGNEQFF. As DNA, the CDR3 is TGTGCCAGCTCACCACCGCTCCAGAGGGAAGGCAATGAGCAGTTCTTC. Full variable domain (outside the CDR3, taken from reference TRBV18 and TRBJ2-1): NAGVMQNPRHLVRRRGQEARLRCSPMKGHSHVYWYRQLPEEGLKFMVYLQKENIIDESGMPKERFSAEFPKEGPSILRIQQVVRGDSAAYFCASSPPLQREGNEQFFGPGTRLTVL.

The rearrangement links TRBV6-1 to TRBJ1-2; 7 bases are a match to TRBD1. V shed 3 bases, J shed 7 bases, and the junction held 11 bases outside the gene matches. The CDR3 spans 15 residues. The germline V gene has CDR1 MNHNS and CDR2 SASEGT. In DNA form, the CDR3 reads TGTGCCAGCAGTGAGGGGGGAACAGGGGATGGTGGCTACACCTTC. It translates to CASSEGGTGDGGYTF.

The rearrangement links TRBV5-6 to TRBJ2-2, with a possible D match to TRBD2 (6 bases). The CDR3 sequence is 14 residues long. Per the germline V gene, CDR1 is SGHDT and CDR2 is YYEEEE. Trimming removed 6 bases from V and 6 bases from J, with 15 bases in between. The CDR3 is CASKRTAGSGELFF. In nucleotides, the CDR3 is TGTGCCAGCAAACGGACGGCGGGGTCCGGGGAGCTGTTTTTT. Supplemented by reference TRBV5-6 and TRBJ2-2, the full variable domain reads DAGVTQSPTHLIKTRGQQVTLRCSPKSGHDTVSWYQQALGQGPQFIFQYYEEEERQRGNFPDRFSGHQFPNYSSELNVNALLLGDSALYLCASKRTAGSGELFFGEGSRLTVL.

The rearrangement uses TRBV11-3 and TRBJ2-7, with no clear D. The CDR3 is 14 amino acids. V gave up 6 bases and J gave up 0 bases, with 12 bases separating them. CDR1 SGHNT and CDR2 YENEEA come from the germline V gene. The CDR3 DNA reads as TGTGCCAGCAGTCCCCCTGCCAGCTCCTACGAGCAGTACTTC. Encoded protein: CASSPPASSYEQYF. Based on the CDR3 plus reference TRBV11-3 and TRBJ2-7, the full variable domain is EAGVVQSPRYKIIEKKQPVAFWCNPISGHNTLYWYLQNLGQGPELLIRYENEEAVDDSQLPKDRFSAERLKGVDSTLKIQPAELGDSAVYLCASSPPASSYEQYFGPGTRLTVT.

The rearrangement uses TRBV18 and TRBJ2-1; 7 bases agree with TRBD1. V dropped 3 bases and J dropped 8; count of bases not matched to a gene: 7. Germline V gene lookup returns CDR1 KGHSH and CDR2 LQKENI. This CDR3 has 14 amino acids. The CDR3 sequence is CASSPLIGGDEQFF. The CDR3 DNA reads as TGTGCCAGCTCACCTCTCATAGGGGGCGATGAGCAGTTCTTC.

For the CDR3, the DNA is TGTGCCAGCAGCCGGGCCGGGACTAGTGGTGTCACAGATACGCAGTATTTT. Protein sequence: CASSRAGTSGVTDTQYF. The chain joins TRBV4-2 to TRBJ2-3, with 8 positions matching TRBD2. Germline V gene data show CDR1 as LGHNA and CDR2 as YNFKEQ. The V segment lost 4 bases and the J segment 2 bases; nucleotides outside the gene matches: 11. The length of the CDR3 is 17 residues.

The chain has TRBV5-1 and TRBJ2-1; TRBD2 agrees at 13 bases. CDR1 and CDR2 from the germline V gene are SGHRS and YFSETQ. V dropped 2 bases and J dropped 3; count of bases not matched to a gene: 14. CDR3 size: 20 residues. CDR3 amino acids: CASSLTPGTSGEGYYNEQFF. Written as DNA, the CDR3 is TGCGCCAGCAGCTTAACACCCGGGACTAGCGGGGAGGGGTACTACAATGAGCAGTTCTTC.

This clone showed up just once. The gene calls are TRBV4-3 and TRBJ1-3; a possible D gene is TRBD1 (6 bases). In germline, CDR1 is LGHNA, CDR2 YSLEER. V shed 1 base and J shed 2 bases, with 9 bases lying between them. The CDR3 has 15 amino acids. The CDR3, as DNA: TGCGCCAGCAGCCAAGCGACAGGCGCTGGAAACACCATATATTTT. It is translated as CASSQATGAGNTIYF.

This clone was recorded once. V usage is TRBV29-1 and J usage is TRBJ2-2, with TRBD2 identical over 7 bases. The CDR3 loop spans 13 amino acids. Germline V gives CDR1 SQVTM, CDR2 ANQGSEA. J was trimmed by 4 bases and V by 8 bases; bases with no gene match: 7. The CDR3 reads CSSRLASTGELFF. DNA of the CDR3: TGCAGCTCCCGACTAGCTTCCACCGGGGAGCTGTTTTTT.

J is TRBJ2-2 and V is TRBV4-1; maybe TRBD1 (6 bases). The CDR3 loop spans 17 amino acids. CDR1 is MGHRA, CDR2 YSYEKL, per germline. Trimming stripped 1 base from V and 1 base from J, with 13 bases between. The CDR3: CASSQGGRDKNTGELFF. CDR3 coding DNA: TGCGCCAGCAGCCAAGGGGGCAGGGACAAGAACACCGGGGAGCTGTTTTTT.

This clone was counted a few times. This chain connects TRBV7-2 to TRBJ1-6, with TRBD1 as a possible D gene (5 bases). This CDR3 comprises 16 residues. Trimming left V 5 bases short and J 5 bases short, with 16 bases between. CDR1 and CDR2 from the germline V gene are SGHTA and FQGNSA. CDR3 protein: CASSQHQGSNNSPLHF. CDR3 coding DNA: TGTGCCAGCAGCCAACATCAGGGATCGAATAATTCACCCCTCCACTTT.

The rearrangement links TRBV23-1 to TRBJ2-7; 13 bases line up with TRBD2. TRBV23-1 belongs to the ORF category, with a function that is uncertain. The CDR3 runs to 16 residues. The J segment lost 2 bases and the V segment lost 0 bases, leaving 1 base of the junction unmatched. CDR3 sequence (DNA): TGCGCCAGCAGTCAATCGGGACTAGCGGGGCCCTACGAGCAGTACTTC. Residues: CASSQSGLAGPYEQYF.

This clone came up once. This chain joins TRBV29-1 and TRBJ2-3; D perhaps matches TRBD2 (6 bases). V was clipped by 5 bases and J by 3 bases, with 12 bases between them. The germline CDR1 and CDR2 sequences are SQVTM and ANQGSEA. The CDR3 extends over 13 amino acids. DNA for the CDR3: TGCAGCGTTTCCCGGAGGGAAACAGATACGCAGTATTTT. Amino acids: CSVSRRETDTQYF.

V usage is TRBV7-2 and J usage is TRBJ1-4, with D perhaps matching TRBD1 (5 bases). Germline CDR1 is SGHTA and CDR2 is FQGNSA. The CDR3 contains 14 residues. V was cut by 1 base and J by 7 bases, with 10 bases left in between. CDR3 sequence reads: CASSLVRASEKLFF. The CDR3 DNA reads TGTGCCAGCAGCTTAGTCAGGGCAAGTGAAAAACTGTTTTTT.

The sample holds a few counts of this clone. The chain is built from TRBV25-1 and TRBJ1-5, with D unresolved. CDR3 length equals 14 residues. Germline CDR1 and CDR2: MGHDK and SYGVNS. Trimming pared 6 bases from V and 1 base from J, leaving 10 bases between. CDR3 protein: CASSGSVSNQPQHF. CDR3 DNA sequence: TGTGCCAGCAGCGGGAGTGTGAGCAATCAGCCCCAGCATTTT.

The chain has TRBV15 and TRBJ2-1, with 9 bases fitting TRBD2. V lost 0 bases to trimming and J lost 2 bases; unmatched junction nucleotides: 5. Germline CDR1 and CDR2: LNHNV and YYDKDF (reference sequence). This CDR3 is 17 amino acids long. Here the CDR3 reads CATSRDRAGGTYNEQFF. The CDR3 DNA sequence: TGTGCCACCAGCAGAGATCGAGCGGGAGGAACCTACAATGAGCAGTTCTTC.

The chain employs TRBV6-4 and TRBJ2-1, with TRBD1 matching 7 bases. This CDR3 is 14 amino acids long. After removal of 4 bases from V and 6 bases from J, the junction contained 6 bases not matched to a gene. Germline CDR1 MRHNA, CDR2 SNTAGT. The CDR3 loop reads CASSGGGEGNEQFF. The CDR3 DNA is TGTGCCAGCAGTGGAGGGGGCGAAGGCAATGAGCAGTTCTTC.

The V call is TRBV6-5, the J call TRBJ1-2, with D tentatively TRBD1 (6 bases). Trimming removed 6 bases from V and 3 bases from J, with 14 bases in between. The CDR3 sequence is 14 residues long. The germline V gene encodes CDR1 MNHEY and CDR2 SVGAGI. CDR3 amino acids: CASSQDSRYYGYTF. CDR3 DNA sequence: TGTGCCAGCAGCCAGGACAGCCGCTACTATGGCTACACCTTC.